This entry lists 17 T cell receptor beta chains sequenced from one sample in a study of human T cells and chemical hapten exposure. Time point in this sample: patch test 3, about 24 weeks after DPC sensitization. Treatment indicated: therapeutic diphenylcyclopropenone sensitization with weekly scalp DPC. TCRdb re-called the RACE reads through MiXCR, storing one row per CDR3 protein. The sample lists around 110,000 distinct CDR3 sequences, 11% occurring once. The sample in question was whole blood, obtained in connection with sensitization to the hapten diphenylcyclopropenone (DPC). The receptors here all came from a woman aged 45-65 years with alopecia areata. Some clones in this sample may be carry-over from other donors' samples.

The genes are TRBV29-1 and TRBJ2-7; no firm D call. V lost 7 bases and J lost 9, with 13 bases in between. From germline, CDR1 is SQVTM and CDR2 ANQGSEA. CDR3 length: 10 amino acids. CDR3 loop: CSAWNMGQYF. CDR3 DNA: TGCAGCGCGTGGAACATGGGGCAGTACTTC.

Ten or more counts support this clonotype. V and J are TRBV19 and TRBJ2-2; D might be TRBD2 (5 bases). The germline CDR1 and CDR2 sequences are LNHDA and SQIVND (reference sequence). V lost 5 bases and J 3 bases, leaving 13 bases between the germline ends. This CDR3 region has 15 residues. CDR3 region: CASSVPGIDTGELFF. The CDR3 DNA reads TGTGCCAGTAGTGTCCCGGGGATCGACACCGGGGAGCTGTTTTTT. Using reference TRBV19 and TRBJ2-2 for the parts outside the CDR3, the full variable domain is DGGITQSPKYLFRKEGQNVTLSCEQNLNHDAMYWYRQDPGQGLRLIYYSQIVNDFQKGDIAEGYSVSREKKESFPLTVTSAQKNPTAFYLCASSVPGIDTGELFFGEGSRLTVL.

V and J are TRBV3-1 and TRBJ2-5; no clear D gene. The V end was cut by 5 bases, the J end by 9 bases, with 13 bases between. CDR3 size: 12 residues. Germline V gene lookup returns CDR1 LGHDT and CDR2 YNNKEL (reference sequence). The CDR3 sequence is CASSGPKWSQYF. DNA for the CDR3: TGTGCCAGCAGCGGACCAAAGTGGTCCCAGTACTTC.

This clonotype was observed many times. The genes are TRBV3-1 and TRBJ2-7; D is possibly TRBD2 (5 bases). Trimming shortened V by 1 base and J by 4 bases, and 14 bases separated the two germline ends. This CDR3 has 15 amino acids. Germline lookup yields CDR1 LGHDT and CDR2 YNNKEL (reference sequence). DNA of the CDR3: TGTGCCAGCAGCCAAGCCGAGGGAAACGCGTACGAGCAGTACTTC. Protein product: CASSQAEGNAYEQYF.

This clonotype appeared a few times. V usage is TRBV9 and J usage is TRBJ2-1, with 8 positions matching TRBD2. J gave up 8 bases and V 7 bases, and 8 bases lay outside the gene matches. The V gene's germline CDR1 is SGDLS and CDR2 YYNGEE. The CDR3 is made up of 13 amino acids. CDR3 loop: CASGGGTPHEQFF. CDR3 nucleotides: TGTGCCAGCGGCGGGGGGACCCCCCATGAGCAGTTCTTC.

This clonotype was found many times. The chain has TRBV7-9 and TRBJ2-2; 7 bases fit TRBD2. The CDR3 spans 14 residues. J lost 5 bases, V lost 7 bases, and 7 bases had no gene match. In germline, CDR1 is SEHNR, CDR2 FQNEAQ (reference sequence). CDR3 amino acids: CASTEAGGTGELFF. The CDR3 DNA reads TGTGCCAGCACCGAAGCCGGGGGGACCGGGGAGCTGTTTTTT.

This clonotype was counted ten times or more. CDR3 in amino acids: CSSFERGLAEEQFF. DNA of the CDR3: TGCAGCTCCTTTGAGAGGGGATTGGCTGAAGAGCAGTTCTTC. The V gene is TRBV29-1, the J gene TRBJ2-1; possibly TRBD1 or TRBD2 for D (5 bases each). Trimming shortened V by 8 bases and J by 10 bases, and 24 bases separated the two germline ends. The germline V gene encodes CDR1 SQVTM and CDR2 ANQGSEA. The CDR3 sequence is 14 residues long.

This clonotype was seen a few times. The J gene is TRBJ2-2, the V gene TRBV6-2 or TRBV6-3; 9 nucleotides agree with TRBD1. Trimming cost V 6 bases and J 8 bases; bases outside gene matches: 4. CDR1 MNHEY and CDR2 SVGEGT come from the germline V gene. CDR3 length: 13 residues. The CDR3 DNA sequence: TGTGCCAGCAGACAGGGGGCTTTTGGGGAGCTGTTTTTT. It encodes CASRQGAFGELFF.

There are a few counts of this clonotype. This rearrangement joins TRBV7-8 to TRBJ1-3, with a tentative D call TRBD1 (5 bases). The V end was cut by 2 bases, the J end by 4 bases, with 9 bases between. This CDR3 contains 14 residues. Germline CDR1 SGHVS, CDR2 FQNEAQ. CDR3 protein: CASSLMGGGNTIYF. For the CDR3, the DNA is TGTGCCAGCAGCTTAATGGGGGGGGGAAACACCATATATTTT.

This clonotype showed up just a few times. The CDR3 nucleotides are TGTGCCAGCAGCCAAGACGCAGTTGATACGCAGTATTTT. It is translated as CASSQDAVDTQYF. The chain uses TRBV3-1 and TRBJ2-3; no reliable D call. V lost 0 bases and J lost 6, with 7 bases in between. The CDR3 is 13 amino acids. CDR1 LGHDT and CDR2 YNNKEL come from the germline V gene (reference sequence).

This clonotype was recorded a few times. J is TRBJ2-7 and V is TRBV5-1; 8 bases fit TRBD1. This CDR3 is built from 15 residues. With 3 bases clipped from V and 4 bases from J, the junction kept 9 bases outside the gene matches. From germline, CDR1 is SGHRS and CDR2 YFSETQ. The CDR3 DNA follows: TGCGCCAGCAGCTCCTCGACAGGGGTGCTGTACGAGCAGTACTTC. This sequence encodes CASSSSTGVLYEQYF.

The chain employs TRBV28 and TRBJ2-2; possibly TRBD1 for D (6 bases). Germline lookup yields CDR1 MDHEN and CDR2 SYDVKM. Trimming took off 3 bases at V and 0 bases at J, with 8 bases between the two ends. The CDR3 has 15 amino acids. This chain's CDR3 is CASSLGAPNTGELFF. The CDR3 nucleotides are TGTGCCAGCAGTTTGGGGGCCCCGAACACCGGGGAGCTGTTTTTT.

This chain links TRBV2 with TRBJ1-2, with TRBD1 matching over 7 bases. V was clipped by 5 bases and J by 2 bases; unmatched bases: 2. Germline assignment: CDR1 SNHLY and CDR2 FYNNEI. The CDR3 extends over 13 amino acids. The CDR3 loop reads CASSTTGNYGYTF. The CDR3 bases are TGTGCCAGCAGTACGACAGGGAACTATGGCTACACCTTC.

This clonotype came up many times. The chain combines TRBV12-3 or TRBV12-4 with TRBJ2-7; no definite D call. Between the trimmed V and J ends, which lost 6 bases and 2 bases, there was a span of 8 bases. This CDR3 is built from 12 residues. CDR3 sequence reads: CASRHDAYEQYF. The DNA for the CDR3 is TGTGCCAGCAGGCACGATGCCTACGAGCAGTACTTC.

The chain is built from TRBV6-2 or TRBV6-3 and TRBJ1-1, with a weak D call TRBD1 (5 bases). V dropped 6 bases and J dropped 2 bases, with 13 bases sitting between them. This CDR3 is built from 14 residues. CDR1 MNHEY and CDR2 SVGEGT come from the germline V gene. For the CDR3, the DNA is TGTGCCAGCAGGCGAGGGACGGCCAACACTGAAGCTTTCTTT. Residues: CASRRGTANTEAFF.

This clonotype has ten or more counts. This chain uses TRBV29-1 with TRBJ2-7; 10 nucleotides match TRBD2. Germline V CDR1 and CDR2: SQVTM, ANQGSEA. V gave up 7 bases and J gave up 3 bases; unmatched junction bases: 6. The length of the CDR3 is 13 residues. The CDR3 DNA sequence: TGCAGCGCGGAATTAGCGGGAGGCTACGAGCAGTACTTC. Protein product: CSAELAGGYEQYF.

This clonotype was counted ten times or more. This chain uses TRBV7-2 with TRBJ2-3; the D gene is possibly TRBD2 (5 bases). The CDR3 is 14 amino acids. Germline CDR1 and CDR2: SGHTA and FQGNSA. V lost 5 bases and J lost 10, with 19 bases in between. CDR3 amino acids: CASSPEDSGRAQYF. CDR3 nucleotides: TGTGCCAGCAGCCCGGAGGACTCCGGACGGGCGCAGTATTTT.